This note documents a single TCR beta chain sequence. What it binds is unknown. The PCR had 60 Vbeta and 13 Jbeta primers. Sequenced by immunoSEQ multiplex PCR; TCRdb stores in-frame clones only, minus some. Of approximately 160,000 clones listed, around 85% are singletons. These data originate in a study of cytomegalovirus exposure and HLA in healthy donors. Points from the study as a whole: High specificity and sensitivity for cytomegalovirus status were reported for the classifier. In a later analysis, HLA-C alleles had the fewest associated TCRs, DRB1 alleles the most. Sequencing depth across donors, presence/absence analyses assumed, was roughly uniform.

The germline CDR1 and CDR2 sequences are MNHEY and SMNVEV (reference sequence). The CDR3 covers 14 residues. Trimming removed 6 bases from V and 3 bases from J; junction bases left unmatched: 7. This chain links TRBV27 with TRBJ1-1; 7 nucleotides line up with TRBD1. Source material: PBMCs. The sequence came from a human donor in good health. The CDR3 nucleotides read TGTGCCAGCAGCCCCCATACAGGGGACACTGAAGCTTTCTTT. Translating it yields CASSPHTGDTEAFF.